This T cell receptor beta chain was retrieved from a study of OX40 agonist ivuxolimab in advanced cancers. Context from the whole study: Ivuxolimab was an agonistic, fully human IgG2 monoclonal antibody directed against OX40 (CD134), a costimulatory receptor. Prior anti-PD-1, anti-PD-L1 or anti-CTLA-4 therapy was permitted, and checkpoint inhibitors had been received by roughly 42% of dose-escalation patients. Of the approximately 50 dose-escalation patients, hepatocellular carcinoma was present in roughly 19, melanoma in around 15, renal cell carcinoma in 9 and head and neck cancer in 9. Intravenous ivuxolimab was administered to patients every 2 weeks at six dose levels: 0.01, 0.1, 0.3, 1.5, 3 and 10 mg/kg. A male proportion of around 80% and a mean age of 60 years, ranging from 23 to 79, were recorded for the dose-escalation cohort. The paper reports the monotherapy dose-escalation portion (N = 52 patients) of the phase I ivuxolimab trial. The point of sequencing TCRbeta in the periphery was to test whether ivuxolimab changed TCR sequence diversity and drove clonal T-cell expansion. Three dose-escalation patients achieved partial responses, one with hepatocellular carcinoma and two with cutaneous melanoma.

Patients with autoimmune disease history or receiving systemic immunosuppression were excluded from the trial. In every dose cohort, peripheral blood was drawn for TCR sequencing at baseline, cycle 4 day 1, and cycle 7 day 1. Samples were obtained from an open-label, multicenter, first-in-human phase I dose-escalation trial of ivuxolimab. The trial enrolled adults with locally advanced or metastatic head and neck squamous cell, hepatocellular, melanoma or renal cell carcinoma. CD4+ and CD8+ T cells were sorted separately from peripheral blood before TCR sequencing. Genomic DNA was isolated from the sorted cells so that the TCRbeta CDR3 region could be sequenced. The immunoSEQ Assay was used for sequencing of TCRbeta CDR3 regions. The table was pulled from immuneACCESS by TCRdb, which kept in-frame rearrangements only. Such tables lose some clones; where checked, under half of the loss comes from unresolved V genes, and the rest has no known cause. The sample profile shows around 88,000 clones; about 91% of them were found once. Around 0.51% of the sample is taken by the ten largest.

Study-level results and caveats: Low levels of normalized T-cell clonal expansion were also seen in some patients who did not respond. Partial responders in the 0.1-3.0 mg/kg groups had among the lowest normalized peripheral clonal expansion, especially among CD8+ T cells. At doses from 0.1 to 3.0 mg/kg, clonal expansion was seen in both CD4+ and CD8+ blood T cells between baseline and week 6. The antigen specificity of the clonally expanded peripheral T cells was not determined. On average, CD8+ T cells showed more expanded clones than CD4+ T cells after ivuxolimab.

With regard to this clone: Its antigen is currently not known. No base qualities exist here, and no much larger clone lies one base off it.

From the cysteine through the phenylalanine, the CDR3 covers 13 amino acids. Only CDR3 DNA remains: 39 bases, in frame from the first base. In the germline V gene (reference sequence), CDR1 corresponds to MNHNY and CDR2 to SVGAGI. V loses 6 bases of germline sequence and J loses 2 bases, and the interval between the two ends is 10 bases. This receptor was taken from an adult with an advanced solid tumor such as melanoma, head and neck, liver or kidney cancer. The material was CD4+ or CD8+ T cells sorted from blood, obtained in a trial of the OX40 agonist ivuxolimab. The receptor chain draws on TRBV6-6 and TRBJ1-1; the D segment could be TRBD1, given 5 matching bases. The DNA sequence is given as TGTGCCAGCAGGCAGGGAGTAAACACTGAAGCTTTCTTT. The encoded protein is CASRQGVNTEAFF.